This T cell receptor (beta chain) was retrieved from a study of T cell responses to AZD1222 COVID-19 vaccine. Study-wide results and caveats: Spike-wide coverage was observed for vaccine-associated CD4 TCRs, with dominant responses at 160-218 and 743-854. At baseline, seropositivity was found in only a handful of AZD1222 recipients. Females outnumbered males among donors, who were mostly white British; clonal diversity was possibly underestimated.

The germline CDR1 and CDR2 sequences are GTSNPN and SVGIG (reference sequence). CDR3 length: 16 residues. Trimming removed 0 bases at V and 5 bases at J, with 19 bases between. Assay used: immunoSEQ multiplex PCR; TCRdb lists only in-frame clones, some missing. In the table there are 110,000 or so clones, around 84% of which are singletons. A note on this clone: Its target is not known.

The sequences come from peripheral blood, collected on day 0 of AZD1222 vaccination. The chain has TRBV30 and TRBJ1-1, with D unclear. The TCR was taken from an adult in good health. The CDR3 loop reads CAWSVGRVASGTEAFF. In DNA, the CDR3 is TGTGCCTGGAGTGTAGGAAGGGTAGCGTCGGGGACTGAAGCTTTCTTT.